This TCR beta chain stems from a study of T cell repertoires in cytomegalovirus infection. In TCRdb, the reads were re-called with MiXCR into one record per CDR3 protein. The top ten hold roughly 31% of the sample, which has roughly 120,000 distinct CDR3 sequences, over 9% seen once. This clonotype has a count of ten or more. Its antigen is unidentified. Points from the study as a whole: Dominating the ex vivo response were TCR beta clonotypes that were CMV-specific and HLA-C-restricted. Cumulative frequency of public TCR beta families picked out carriers of CMV plus the relevant HLA.

The sequencing input was PBMCs, sequenced either directly or after in vitro stimulation (not recorded which). This TCR came from a human donor in good health (CMV status not recorded). Some clones in this sample may be carry-over from other donors' samples.

The CDR3 region is CASRTASGSLYEQYF. In DNA, the CDR3 is TGTGCCAGCAGGACGGCTAGCGGGAGTCTGTACGAGCAGTACTTC. This chain links TRBV11-2 with TRBJ2-7; 10 nucleotides agree with TRBD2. CDR1 SGHAT and CDR2 FQNNGV come from the germline V gene. The CDR3 runs 15 residues. Trimming cost V 6 bases and J 4 bases; bases outside gene matches: 9.